A single count supports the clone carrying this T cell receptor beta chain. Antigen unknown. Clones were sequenced by immunoSEQ multiplex PCR, and TCRdb holds only the in-frame ones, with some missing. The sample shows roughly 120,000 clones, 65% to 75% of them seen only once. This entry comes from a study of shared clonotypes between healthy human individuals. Study-level results: Lower generation probabilities were found for non-shared clonotypes than for those shared by all four donors.

This CDR3 contains 14 residues. Per the germline V gene, CDR1 is MNHNS and CDR2 is SASEGT. V shed 6 bases, J shed 5 bases, and the junction held 8 bases outside the gene matches. The source is a woman aged 30 to 39 in good health. V and J are TRBV6-1 and TRBJ2-5, with 8 bases identical to TRBD2. The specimen sequenced was memory CD8+ T cells sorted from blood. The sample's subset: CD45RO+ cells pooled with CCR7-negative TemRA cells. The DNA for the CDR3 is TGTGCCAGCAGCCGCGGACTAGCTCGGGAGACCCAGTACTTC. It translates to CASSRGLARETQYF.